The 13 T cell receptor beta chains listed next were all sequenced from one sample in a study of CDR3 diversity in severe acne. One entry per CDR3 protein results from TCRdb running MiXCR on the PCR reads. The sample contains more than 85,000 distinct CDR3 sequences, less than 65% of which appear only once. Sequencing was done on a sample of blood. The origin of the receptors is a male donor with severe acne vulgaris.

This clonotype is medium-sized. The J gene is TRBJ2-5, the V gene TRBV7-9; no definite D call. Germline values: CDR1 SEHNR, CDR2 FQNEAQ (reference sequence). V lost 1 base and J 7 bases, leaving 13 bases between the germline ends. This CDR3 is 14 amino acids long. CDR3 nucleotides: TGTGCCAGCAGCTTAGAGGTAGCCTCTCGGACCCAGTACTTC. This encodes CASSLEVASRTQYF.

In this sample, this clonotype turned up once. The V and J genes are TRBV28 and TRBJ1-6; a weak D match, TRBD1 (6 bases). Trimming took off 5 bases at V and 7 bases at J, with 21 bases between the two ends. CDR3 size: 17 residues. In germline, CDR1 is MDHEN, CDR2 SYDVKM. CDR3 amino acids: CASSPRYYRERNSPLHF. CDR3 DNA: TGTGCCAGCAGTCCTCGCTACTACAGGGAAAGGAATTCACCCCTCCACTTT.

This clonotype was seen only a few times. The chain has TRBV4-3 and TRBJ1-2; 10 nucleotides agree with TRBD1. V trimming: 1 base; J trimming: 2 bases; junction bases outside the gene matches: 10. The CDR3 is made up of 18 amino acids. Germline-derived CDR1 and CDR2 are LGHNA and YSLEER. CDR3 loop: CASSQAPWGTGDNYGYTF. DNA for the CDR3: TGCGCCAGCAGCCAAGCCCCCTGGGGGACAGGGGACAACTATGGCTACACCTTC.

This chain links TRBV20-1 with TRBJ2-7; TRBD2 agrees at 8 bases. The CDR3 covers 16 residues. J gave up 5 bases and V 0 bases, and 12 bases lay outside the gene matches. Germline V gene sequence: CDR1 DFQATT, CDR2 SNEGSKA (reference sequence). CDR3 sequence (DNA): TGCAGTGCTAGAGACCGAGCGGGAGCGGCGTTACACGAGCAGTACTTC. It specifies CSARDRAGAALHEQYF.

This clonotype was seen repeatedly, ten times or more. This chain joins TRBV6-5 and TRBJ2-7; tentatively, D is TRBD2 (7 bases). The germline V and J ends were trimmed by 2 bases and 5 bases, with 13 bases remaining between them. In germline, CDR1 is MNHEY, CDR2 SVGAGI. The CDR3 totals 14 residues. DNA for the CDR3: TGTGCCAGCAGTTACGGGGGGGGCAGGGACGAGCAGTACTTC. It specifies CASSYGGGRDEQYF.

CDR3 nucleotides: TGCGCCAGCAGCTTTGTAGGGACTAGCGGGACTAATTCACCCCTCCACTTT. It is translated as CASSFVGTSGTNSPLHF. The rearrangement joins TRBV5-1 to TRBJ1-6; D is perhaps TRBD1 (5 bases). This CDR3 is 17 amino acids long. Germline lookup yields CDR1 SGHRS and CDR2 YFSETQ. V lost 2 bases, J lost 6 bases, and 18 bases lay in between.

A remark on this clonotype: The germline gene is not matched at one end of the junction; a read error may be the cause. The J gene is TRBJ2-5, the V gene TRBV10-3, with a possible D match to TRBD2 (5 bases). This CDR3 comprises 11 residues. Germline V CDR1 and CDR2: ENHRY, SYGVKD. The CDR3 reads CASSFDGAQYF. CDR3 nucleotides: TGTGCCAGCAGTTTCGACGGGGCCCAGTACTTC.

This clonotype was seen only once. A much larger clone is a single base away; this may be a read error. This chain links TRBV7-9 with TRBJ2-1, with unresolved D. CDR1 SEHNR and CDR2 FQNEAQ come from the germline V gene (reference sequence). The CDR3 runs to 10 residues. The CDR3 bases are TGTGCCAGCAGCCTCGGAGAGGTTCTCTTC. Translating it yields CASSLGEVLF.

The chain recombines TRBV7-6 with TRBJ2-7; D is ambiguous. The germline V and J ends were trimmed by 6 bases and 2 bases, with 17 bases remaining between them. CDR1 and CDR2 from the germline V gene are SGHVS and FNYEAQ. The length of the CDR3 is 15 residues. The DNA of the CDR3 is TGTGCCAGCAGTCCTGGTGGCGGTCCCGCCTACGAGCAGTACTTC. The encoded protein is CASSPGGGPAYEQYF.

Comment on this clonotype: A much larger clonotype is one base distant, so this may be a read error. The chain is built from TRBV7-3 and TRBJ1-1; no firm D call. This CDR3 is built from 13 residues. V gave up 5 bases and J gave up 1 base, with 8 bases separating them. Germline V lookup: CDR1 SGHTA, CDR2 FQGTGA. The CDR3 spells CASSTRRNTEAFF. For the CDR3, the DNA is TGTGCCAGCAGCACCAGGAGGAACACTGAAGCTTTCTTT.

The gene calls are TRBV11-3 and TRBJ2-1; perhaps TRBD2 as D (5 bases). V lost 3 bases, J lost 2 bases, and 11 bases lay in between. Per the germline V gene, CDR1 is SGHNT and CDR2 is YENEEA. The CDR3 has 15 residues. The CDR3 nucleotides read TGTGCCAGCAGCTTGTTGCGGGCAGCCTACAATGAGCAGTTCTTC. Translating gives CASSLLRAAYNEQFF.

The chain links TRBV29-1 to TRBJ2-7; D unresolved. The CDR3 length is 12 residues. The germline V and J ends were trimmed by 6 bases and 5 bases, with 14 bases remaining between them. Germline assignment: CDR1 SQVTM and CDR2 ANQGSEA. CDR3: CSVGRTPNEQYF. For the CDR3, the DNA is TGCAGCGTGGGTAGAACGCCCAACGAGCAGTACTTC.

Points on this clonotype: The junction departs from germline at one end; a sequencing error may be responsible. This chain connects TRBV7-6 to TRBJ2-5, with a weak D call TRBD1 (6 bases). The CDR3 covers 14 residues. Germline V CDR1 and CDR2: SGHVS, FNYEAQ. The CDR3 DNA is TGTGCCAGCAGCCGCCGGACAGAACAAGGGACCCAGTACTTC. Amino acid sequence: CASSRRTEQGTQYF.